The clone carrying this T cell receptor (beta chain) was observed a single time. The table came from immunoSEQ multiplex PCR; TCRdb's copy has only in-frame clones and leaves some out. This repertoire shows about 16,000 clones, 65% found once; its top ten account for about 2.4%. These data originate in a study of neoadjuvant anti-PD-1 for oral cavity cancer. Study background: Patients without progression got a fourth dose around day 43.

Source: PBMCs, taken before nivolumab (anti-PD-1) treatment. The TCR comes from a person between 35 and 79 years old with oral cavity squamous cell carcinoma.

CDR3 protein: CASSERRTVVMNTEAFF. CDR3 nucleotides: TGTGCCAGCAGTGAAAGGAGGACAGTAGTCATGAACACTGAAGCTTTCTTT. The chain employs TRBV6-1 and TRBJ1-1; D may be TRBD1 (6 bases). The V end lost 2 bases, the J end lost 0 bases, and 16 bases lay between the germline ends. Germline V gene data show CDR1 as MNHNS and CDR2 as SASEGT. The length of the CDR3 is 17 residues.